Detailed here is one TCR beta chain. The junction departs from the called germline gene at one end, perhaps through a read error. This sample is part of a study of blood T cells in healthy people across ages. A sample-barcoded 5' primer and a J-beta primer mix were used in a second PCR of about 7 to 12 cycles. TCRdb recomputed calls from the 5' RACE reads with MiXCR, one row per CDR3 protein. Of under 800,000 distinct CDR3 sequences detected, approximately 39% appear once; the ten largest clones hold around 20%. Per the germline V gene, CDR1 is SGHRS and CDR2 is YFSETQ. This CDR3 has 15 amino acids. This sequence was found in a woman aged 55 to 70 in good health. Sequenced material: blood. This chain connects TRBV5-1 to TRBJ2-1; TRBD2 matches at 10 bases. This chain's CDR3 is CASSLTSGEYSEQFF. The DNA for the CDR3 is TGCGCCAGCAGCTTAACTAGCGGGGAATACAGTGAGCAGTTCTTC.